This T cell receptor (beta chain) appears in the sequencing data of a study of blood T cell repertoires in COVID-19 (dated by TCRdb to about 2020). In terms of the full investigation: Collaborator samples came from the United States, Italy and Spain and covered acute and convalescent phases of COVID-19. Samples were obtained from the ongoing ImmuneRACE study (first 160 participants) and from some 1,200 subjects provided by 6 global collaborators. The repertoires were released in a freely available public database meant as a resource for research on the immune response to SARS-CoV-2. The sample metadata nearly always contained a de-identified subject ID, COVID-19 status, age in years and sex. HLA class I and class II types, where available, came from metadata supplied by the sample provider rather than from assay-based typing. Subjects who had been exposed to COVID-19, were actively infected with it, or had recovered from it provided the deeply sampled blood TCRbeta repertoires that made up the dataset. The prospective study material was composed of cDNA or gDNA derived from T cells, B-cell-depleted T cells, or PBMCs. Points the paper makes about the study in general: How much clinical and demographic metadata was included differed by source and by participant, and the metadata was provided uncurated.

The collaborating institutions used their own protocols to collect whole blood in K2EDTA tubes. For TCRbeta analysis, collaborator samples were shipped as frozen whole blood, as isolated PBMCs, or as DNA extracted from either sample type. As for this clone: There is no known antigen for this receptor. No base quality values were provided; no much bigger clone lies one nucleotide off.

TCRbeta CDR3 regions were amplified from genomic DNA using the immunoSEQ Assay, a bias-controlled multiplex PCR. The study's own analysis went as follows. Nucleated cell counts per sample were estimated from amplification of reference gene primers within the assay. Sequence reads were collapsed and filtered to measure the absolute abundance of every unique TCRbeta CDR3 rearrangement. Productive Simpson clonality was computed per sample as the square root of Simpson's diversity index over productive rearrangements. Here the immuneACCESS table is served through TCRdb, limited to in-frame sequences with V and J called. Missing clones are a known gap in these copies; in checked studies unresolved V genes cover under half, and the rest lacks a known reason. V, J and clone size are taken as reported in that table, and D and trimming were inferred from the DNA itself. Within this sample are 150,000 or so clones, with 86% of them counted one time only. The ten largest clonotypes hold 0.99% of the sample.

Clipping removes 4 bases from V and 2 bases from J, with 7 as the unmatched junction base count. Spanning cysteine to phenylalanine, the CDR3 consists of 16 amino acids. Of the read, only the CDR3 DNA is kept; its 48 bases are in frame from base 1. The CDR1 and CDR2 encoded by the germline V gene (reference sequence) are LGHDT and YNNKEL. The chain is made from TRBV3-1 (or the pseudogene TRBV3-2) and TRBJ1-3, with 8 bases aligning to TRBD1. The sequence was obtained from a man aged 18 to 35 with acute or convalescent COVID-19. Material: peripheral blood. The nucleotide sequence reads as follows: TGTGCCAGCAGCCTCGGACAGGGTCTTGCTGGAAACACCATATATTTT. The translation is CASSLGQGLAGNTIYF.